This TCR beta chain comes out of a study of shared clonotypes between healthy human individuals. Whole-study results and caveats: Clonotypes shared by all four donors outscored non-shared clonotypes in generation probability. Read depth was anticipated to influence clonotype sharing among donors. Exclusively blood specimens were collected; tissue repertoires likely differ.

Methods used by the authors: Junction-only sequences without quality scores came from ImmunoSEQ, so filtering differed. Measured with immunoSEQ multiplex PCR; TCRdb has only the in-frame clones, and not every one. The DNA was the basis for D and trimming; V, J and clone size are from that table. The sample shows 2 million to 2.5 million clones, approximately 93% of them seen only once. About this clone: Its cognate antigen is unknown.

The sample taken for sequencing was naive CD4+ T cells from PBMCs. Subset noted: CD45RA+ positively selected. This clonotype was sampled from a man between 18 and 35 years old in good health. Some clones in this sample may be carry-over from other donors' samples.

The CDR3 DNA reads TGTGCCATCCGGGACAGGGGGAACACTGAAGCTTTCTTT. As protein: CAIRDRGNTEAFF. V and J are TRBV10-3 and TRBJ1-1; 10 bases are shared with TRBD1. V dropped 8 bases and J dropped 1; count of bases not matched to a gene: 1. CDR1 and CDR2 from the germline V gene are ENHRY and SYGVKD. CDR3 size: 13 residues.